The clone carrying this T cell receptor (beta chain) has at least ten counts. TCRdb re-called the 5' RACE reads through MiXCR, storing one row per CDR3 protein. The table includes fewer than 350,000 distinct CDR3 sequences, 3.5% to 4.5% detected once. The record originates from a study of T cells after yellow fever vaccination. The CDR3 totals 14 residues. Trimming removed 4 bases at V and 7 bases at J, with 15 bases between. Germline CDR1 reads SGHRS; CDR2 reads YFSETQ. Material: PBMCs, obtained 15 days after the yellow fever booster vaccination. This rearrangement joins TRBV5-1 to TRBJ2-1; D is unclear. The receptor's source is a man in his late teens or twenties who received the YFV17D yellow fever vaccine. CDR3 protein: CASSAYGEENEQFF. The CDR3 coding sequence is TGCGCCAGCAGCGCCTATGGGGAAGAGAATGAGCAGTTCTTC. Supplemented by reference TRBV5-1 and TRBJ2-1, the full variable domain reads KAGVTQTPRYLIKTRGQQVTLSCSPISGHRSVSWYQQTPGQGLQFLFEYFSETQRNKGNFPGRFSGRQFSNSRSEMNVSTLELGDSALYLCASSAYGEENEQFFGPGTRLTVL.